This T cell receptor beta chain was found in a study of blood T cell repertoires in COVID-19. The overall study: The origin of the acute and convalescent COVID-19 samples was the United States, Italy and Spain. In each case, the material was cDNA or gDNA derived from T cells, B-cell-depleted T cells, or PBMCs.

The CDR3 runs to 15 residues. Between the trimmed V and J ends, which lost 2 bases and 2 bases, there was a span of 15 bases. Germline values: CDR1 GTSNPN, CDR2 SVGIG (reference sequence). In the original workflow: By means of reference gene primer amplification, nucleated cell counts were estimated. Sequenced by immunoSEQ multiplex PCR; TCRdb stores in-frame clones only, minus some. The D gene and trimming were derived from the DNA, and the V and J assignments and clone size from that table. Of around 220,000 clones listed, 86% are singletons. The sequenced sample consisted of peripheral blood. The rearrangement uses TRBV30 and TRBJ1-2; D might be TRBD1 (6 bases). The TCR comes from a woman between 50 and 59 years old with acute or convalescent COVID-19. The chain's CDR3 is CAWSPTPGANYGYTF. The CDR3 nucleotides read TGTGCCTGGAGTCCTACCCCAGGGGCGAACTATGGCTACACCTTC.